This TCR beta chain was found in a study of blood T cell repertoires in COVID-19. Study-wide background: Acute and convalescent COVID-19 specimens originated in the United States, Italy and Spain. In each case, the material was cDNA or gDNA derived from T cells, B-cell-depleted T cells, or PBMCs.

In the authors' methods: Estimation of nucleated cell counts was performed using reference gene primer amplification. Profiled with immunoSEQ multiplex PCR; TCRdb holds only in-frame clones, not every one. From that table come the V and J calls and clone size; the DNA was used to work out D and trimming. The sample shows fewer than 250,000 clones, about four fifths of them seen only once. The receptor's source is a man aged 50-59 years with active or convalescent COVID-19. The sample comprised peripheral blood.

CDR3 residues: CASSYSPGSGYTF. CDR3 in DNA: TGTGCCAGCAGTTACAGTCCGGGTTCTGGCTACACCTTC. The chain links TRBV6-5 to TRBJ1-2; D uncertain. The CDR3 contains 13 residues. V was pared by 2 bases and J by 7 bases, with 11 bases between. Germline V CDR1 and CDR2: MNHEY, SVGAGI.